A selection of T cell receptor beta chains follows, all from one sample in a study of T cell responses to AZD1222 COVID-19 vaccine. Some clones are missing from TCRdb's copy, which holds only in-frame ones; the method was immunoSEQ multiplex PCR. Of about 140,000 clones detected, 92% appear once; the ten largest clones hold 4%. Source: peripheral blood, taken 28 days after the second AZD1222 dose. These receptors were obtained from an adult who received the AZD1222 COVID-19 vaccine. Each CDR3 is given with its conserved first and last residue. The order of the fields is D gene, clone size, V gene, J gene, CDR3 protein, CDR3 DNA. The D gene is left open where the match is weak. Only part of the rows carry a size: once, few, many, or a class if the clone is expanded.

TRBD2	-	TRBV19	TRBJ2-1	CASSSRAGGNNEQFF	TGTGCCAGTAGTTCTAGGGCGGGAGGGAACAATGAGCAGTTCTTC
-	few	TRBV4-3	TRBJ1-2	CASSQDLGGINYGYTF	TGCGCCAGCAGCCAAGACCTGGGGGGGATCAACTATGGCTACACCTTC
-	-	TRBV7-2	TRBJ1-6	CASSLVGVGNSPLHF	TGTGCCAGCAGCTTAGTCGGGGTGGGTAATTCACCCCTCCACTTT
-	-	TRBV3-1/TRBV3-2	TRBJ2-5	CASSQLTGRGETQYF	TGTGCCAGCAGCCAACTTACGGGACGAGGAGAGACCCAGTACTTC
TRBD2	-	TRBV9	TRBJ2-1	CASSELAGARNEQFF	TGTGCCAGCAGCGAACTAGCGGGAGCCAGGAATGAGCAGTTCTTC
-	few	TRBV5-1	TRBJ1-2	CASRDGLNYGYTF	TGCGCCAGTCGGGACGGACTTAACTATGGCTACACCTTC
-	once	TRBV6-6	TRBJ2-3	CASSHTSGKLTDTQYF	TGTGCCAGCAGTCACACCTCTGGCAAACTCACAGATACGCAGTATTTT
-	-	TRBV18	TRBJ1-2	CASSPETGRRDGYTF	TGTGCCAGCTCACCAGAAACAGGGAGGAGGGATGGCTACACCTTC
-	-	TRBV4-1	TRBJ1-1	CASSQDPGRENTEAFF	TGCGCCAGCAGCCAAGATCCGGGACGGGAGAACACTGAAGCTTTCTTT
TRBD1	-	TRBV19	TRBJ2-1	CASSSPQGAAGSYNEQFF	TGTGCCAGTAGCTCTCCACAGGGGGCGGCGGGCTCCTACAATGAGCAGTTCTTC
TRBD1	-	TRBV4-1	TRBJ1-2	CASSRPGQGYGYTF	TGCGCCAGCAGCCGTCCGGGACAGGGATATGGCTACACCTTC
-	-	TRBV5-4	TRBJ1-3	CASSLIGNSGNTIYF	TGTGCCAGCAGCTTGATTGGGAACTCTGGAAACACCATATATTTT
TRBD1	-	TRBV7-3	TRBJ2-3	CASSRDRGPYTDTQYF	TGTGCCAGCAGCCGCGACAGGGGACCTTACACAGATACGCAGTATTTT
-	-	TRBV7-2	TRBJ1-3	CASSAGTSGNTIYF	TGTGCCAGCAGCGCAGGGACCTCTGGAAACACCATATATTTT
-	-	TRBV7-2	TRBJ1-1	CASSLEARGAFF	TGTGCCAGCAGCTTAGAGGCCAGGGGAGCTTTCTTT
-	-	TRBV3-1/TRBV3-2	TRBJ1-6	CASSPAANSPLHF	TGTGCCAGCAGCCCGGCAGCTAATTCACCCCTCCACTTT
TRBD2	-	TRBV5-1	TRBJ2-2	CASSPRTSGGRNTGELFF	TGCGCCAGCAGCCCTCGGACTAGCGGGGGCCGGAACACCGGGGAGCTGTTTTTT
-	-	TRBV27	TRBJ2-7	CASRYSPFYEQYF	TGTGCCAGCCGATATTCGCCATTCTACGAGCAGTACTTC
TRBD2	-	TRBV4-3	TRBJ2-1	CASSQDEAGVTNEQFF	TGCGCCAGCAGCCAAGATGAGGCGGGAGTTACAAATGAGCAGTTCTTC
-	-	TRBV7-2	TRBJ2-5	CASSLALARETQYF	TGTGCCAGCAGCTTAGCTCTAGCGAGAGAGACCCAGTACTTC
-	-	TRBV2	TRBJ1-4	CASSRVGEKLFF	TGTGCCAGCAGCAGGGTCGGTGAAAAACTGTTTTTT
-	-	TRBV10-3	TRBJ2-5	CAISEWEGAGETQYF	TGTGCCATCAGTGAGTGGGAGGGGGCCGGAGAGACCCAGTACTTC
-	once	TRBV3-1/TRBV3-2	TRBJ2-7	CASSPDRAGKSYEQYF	TGTGCCAGCAGCCCGGATCGGGCGGGAAAGTCATACGAGCAGTACTTC
TRBD1	-	TRBV25-1	TRBJ1-2	CASSEYGDRAYYGYTF	TGTGCCAGCAGTGAATATGGGGACAGGGCCTACTATGGCTACACCTTC
-	few	TRBV27	TRBJ1-6	CASSQDGPRISPLHF	TGTGCCAGCAGTCAGGACGGCCCAAGGATTTCACCCCTCCACTTT
-	once	TRBV19	TRBJ1-1	CASSIGTEMNTEAFF	TGTGCCAGTAGTATAGGTACAGAAATGAACACTGAAGCTTTCTTT
-	-	TRBV14	TRBJ1-6	CASSREGSYNSPLHF	TGTGCCAGCAGCCGGGAGGGCTCCTATAATTCACCCCTCCACTTT
TRBD2	-	TRBV2	TRBJ2-3	CASSGRASGGYTDTQYF	TGTGCCAGCAGTGGACGGGCTAGCGGGGGATACACAGATACGCAGTATTTT
TRBD2	-	TRBV7-3	TRBJ2-1	CASSRLAGGYNEQFF	TGTGCCAGCAGCCGACTAGCGGGGGGATACAATGAGCAGTTCTTC
-	once	TRBV28	TRBJ2-3	CASTREFTDTQYF	TGTGCCAGCACAAGGGAGTTCACAGATACGCAGTATTTT
-	-	TRBV6-2/TRBV6-3	TRBJ1-5	CASSPDGSSHQPQHF	TGTGCCAGCAGCCCCGATGGCAGTTCTCATCAGCCCCAGCATTTT
TRBD1	-	TRBV5-5	TRBJ1-6	CASGQTGGFSPLHF	TGTGCCAGCGGGCAGACAGGGGGTTTTTCACCCCTCCACTTT
-	-	TRBV18	TRBJ1-6	CASSPSPGIALHF	TGTGCCAGCTCACCCTCCCCTGGTATAGCCCTCCACTTT
TRBD1	once	TRBV5-6	TRBJ2-2	CASSLVFRTGLPGELFF	TGTGCCAGCAGCCTCGTGTTTCGGACAGGGTTACCCGGGGAGCTGTTTTTT
-	-	TRBV19	TRBJ1-5	CASRRGAEPQHF	TGTGCCTCTCGAAGGGGGGCAGAGCCCCAGCATTTT
-	-	TRBV28	TRBJ1-1	CASSLREGWTEAFF	TGTGCCAGCAGTTTACGGGAAGGTTGGACTGAAGCTTTCTTT
-	few	TRBV7-8	TRBJ1-1	CASSLAFRLNGIAFF	TGTGCCAGCAGCTTAGCGTTCAGGTTGAATGGAATCGCTTTCTTT
-	-	TRBV10-1	TRBJ1-2	CASSPRGEALYGYTF	TGCGCCAGCAGTCCCCGGGGAGAGGCGCTCTATGGCTACACCTTC
TRBD2	-	TRBV4-1	TRBJ2-7	CASSHLTSGAYEQYF	TGCGCCAGCAGCCACCTGACTAGCGGGGCCTACGAGCAGTACTTC
-	-	TRBV7-3	TRBJ2-3	CASSSLGPTDTQYF	TGTGCCAGCAGCTCCCTGGGCCCCACAGATACGCAGTATTTT
-	-	TRBV6-5	TRBJ2-7	CASSYQNGQYF	TGTGCCAGCAGTTACCAGAATGGGCAGTACTTC
TRBD1	-	TRBV5-1	TRBJ1-6	CASSLKTGSYNSPLHF	TGCGCCAGCAGCCTCAAGACAGGGTCTTATAATTCACCCCTCCACTTT
-	-	TRBV11-2	TRBJ2-7	CASSLDRGPGYEQYF	TGTGCCAGCAGCTTAGATCGGGGCCCGGGCTACGAGCAGTACTTC
-	-	TRBV5-5	TRBJ1-4	CASSFSDLTVSGLFF	TGTGCCAGCAGCTTTTCGGATTTGACCGTCAGCGGACTGTTTTTT
-	-	TRBV7-2	TRBJ1-4	CASSLAGTGGEKLFF	TGTGCCAGCAGCTTAGCAGGCACAGGAGGAGAAAAACTGTTTTTT
-	-	TRBV19	TRBJ1-5	CASSTLGEVGNQPQHF	TGTGCCAGTAGTACGTTGGGGGAGGTAGGCAATCAGCCCCAGCATTTT
TRBD2	-	TRBV4-1	TRBJ2-3	CASRPGTSEADTQYF	TGCGCCAGCAGACCCGGGACTAGTGAGGCAGATACGCAGTATTTT
-	-	TRBV5-6	TRBJ2-5	CASSLTDQETQYF	TGTGCCAGCAGCTTGACAGACCAAGAGACCCAGTACTTC
TRBD1	-	TRBV5-1	TRBJ1-1	CASSRTGDTEAFF	TGCGCCAGCAGTCGGACAGGGGACACTGAAGCTTTCTTT
-	-	TRBV7-9	TRBJ2-7	CASSLVARKTYEQYF	TGTGCCAGCAGCTTAGTGGCCCGGAAAACTTACGAGCAGTACTTC
-	-	TRBV11-2	TRBJ1-4	CASSIEGGVTNEKLFF	TGTGCCAGCAGCATTGAAGGCGGGGTAACTAATGAAAAACTGTTTTTT
-	-	TRBV15	TRBJ1-1	CATGIRDLALGRTEAFF	TGTGCCACCGGAATACGGGACCTGGCCTTAGGACGGACTGAAGCTTTCTTT
-	once	TRBV7-9	TRBJ1-1	CASSLMGGPNTEAFF	TGTGCCAGCAGCTTAATGGGGGGGCCGAACACTGAAGCTTTCTTT
-	-	TRBV6-1	TRBJ2-5	CASSEQRGQGWGTQYF	TGTGCCAGCAGTGAACAGCGGGGACAAGGGTGGGGCACCCAGTACTTC
-	-	TRBV28	TRBJ2-3	CATLGGRKDTQYF	TGTGCCACTCTCGGCGGAAGGAAGGATACGCAGTATTTT
TRBD2	-	TRBV7-2	TRBJ2-7	CASLRTSGATYEQYF	TGTGCCAGCCTAAGGACTAGCGGAGCCACCTACGAGCAGTACTTC
-	-	TRBV11-1	TRBJ1-1	CASSLDPANTEAFF	TGTGCCAGCAGCCTAGATCCAGCGAACACTGAAGCTTTCTTT
-	-	TRBV7-2	TRBJ1-4	CASSLGAGAVEKLFF	TGTGCCAGCAGCTTAGGAGCGGGAGCCGTTGAAAAACTGTTTTTT
-	-	TRBV4-2	TRBJ1-2	CASSNTVRVSPNYGYTF	TGTGCCAGCAGCAACACGGTCAGGGTCTCGCCTAACTATGGCTACACCTTC
TRBD2	once	TRBV4-2	TRBJ2-1	CASSQVRAGSSYNEQFF	TGTGCCAGCAGCCAAGTTAGAGCGGGGAGCTCCTACAATGAGCAGTTCTTC